The 29 T cell receptor beta chains listed next were all sequenced from one sample in a study of shared clonotypes between healthy human individuals (dated by TCRdb to about 2020). The library relied on the immunoSEQ multiplex PCR assay. This is the immuneACCESS table as TCRdb keeps it, with only in-frame sequences that have V and J called. A part of the clones is gone; compared with another copy, unresolved V genes explain less than half, and the rest is unexplained. Within this sample are around 100,000 clones, with around two thirds of them counted one time only. The ten largest clones add up to around 41% of the sample. Sample: memory CD8+ T cells sorted from blood. In light of the paper, this sample's cell subset or site label describes: CD45RO+ cells pooled with CCR7-negative TemRA cells. The receptors here all came from a man aged 25 to 45 in good health.

CDR3 in amino acids: CATSRETSDKFF. CDR3 nucleotide sequence: TGTGCCACCAGCAGAGAAACTAGCGATAAGTTCTTC. V is TRBV15 and J is TRBJ2-1; 7 nucleotides agree with TRBD2. This CDR3 has 12 residues. Germline assignment: CDR1 LNHNV and CDR2 YYDKDF (reference sequence). Trimming cost V 0 bases and J 14 bases; bases outside gene matches: 4.

The rearrangement links TRBV27 to TRBJ1-4; possible D gene TRBD1, 6 bases. Deletions cut 2 bases from V and 2 bases from J, with 15 bases between. The length of the CDR3 is 17 residues. Germline V gene data show CDR1 as MNHEY and CDR2 as SMNVEV (reference sequence). The CDR3 bases are TGTGCCAGCAGTTTAATGGCAGGGGTAGGGACTAATGAAAAACTGTTTTTT. Encoded protein: CASSLMAGVGTNEKLFF. Filled out from reference TRBV27 and TRBJ1-4, the complete variable domain reads EAQVTQNPRYLITVTGKKLTVTCSQNMNHEYMSWYRQDPGLGLRQIYYSMNVEVTDKGDVPEGYKVSRKEKRNFPLILESPSPNQTSLYFCASSLMAGVGTNEKLFFGSGTQLSVL.

The genes are TRBV7-2 and TRBJ1-5; no reliable D call. V shed 4 bases and J shed 0 bases, with 19 bases lying between them. This CDR3 has 18 residues. Germline V gene sequence: CDR1 SGHTA, CDR2 FQGNSA. This CDR3 is CASSSLPWGTYSNQPQHF. DNA of the CDR3: TGTGCCAGCAGCTCCCTTCCCTGGGGTACCTATAGCAATCAGCCCCAGCATTTT. The entire variable domain, with the rest obtained from reference TRBV7-2 and TRBJ1-5, is as follows: GAGVSQSPSNKVTEKGKDVELRCDPISGHTALYWYRQSLGQGLEFLIYFQGNSAPDKSGLPSDRFSAERTGGSVSTLTIQRTQQEDSAVYLCASSSLPWGTYSNQPQHFGDGTRLSIL.

This clone was found once. CDR3 in amino acids: CASSEFRGLFYEQYF. CDR3 bases: TGTGCCAGCAGTGAATTCAGAGGGCTATTCTACGAGCAGTACTTC. The rearrangement links TRBV25-1 to TRBJ2-7, with D possibly TRBD2 on 5 matching bases. Germline CDR1 and CDR2: MGHDK and SYGVNS. The CDR3 has 15 residues. V was clipped by 1 base and J by 3 bases, with 13 bases between them.

This chain joins TRBV5-1 and TRBJ2-3; 8 nucleotides agree with TRBD1. V shed 2 bases and J 2 bases; nucleotides not matched to a gene: 7. From germline, CDR1 is SGHRS and CDR2 YFSETQ. The CDR3 length is 16 residues. The CDR3, as DNA: TGCGCCAGCAGCTTCCCCGGGACAGGAAACACAGATACGCAGTATTTT. Amino acid sequence: CASSFPGTGNTDTQYF. Drawing the rest from reference TRBV5-1 and TRBJ2-3, the complete variable domain is KAGVTQTPRYLIKTRGQQVTLSCSPISGHRSVSWYQQTPGQGLQFLFEYFSETQRNKGNFPGRFSGRQFSNSRSEMNVSTLELGDSALYLCASSFPGTGNTDTQYFGPGTRLTVL.

The rearrangement uses TRBV7-2 and TRBJ2-5; 9 bases match TRBD2. This CDR3 comprises 16 residues. Germline assignment: CDR1 SGHTA and CDR2 FQGNSA. V was clipped by 5 bases and J by 4 bases; unmatched bases: 11. The CDR3 coding sequence is TGTGCCAGCAGCCCCGCCCTAGCGGGACAGCTAGAGACCCAGTACTTC. As protein: CASSPALAGQLETQYF.

The rearrangement joins TRBV4-3 to TRBJ2-7; 7 nucleotides align to TRBD2. V lost 1 base and J lost 4; bases outside the gene matches: 4. CDR3 length: 14 amino acids. CDR1 is LGHNA and CDR2 is YSLEER in the germline V gene. Here the CDR3 DNA reads TGCGCCAGCAGCCAAGTGATCGGGAGGTACGAGCAGTACTTC. Protein sequence: CASSQVIGRYEQYF.

The rearrangement joins TRBV5-1 to TRBJ1-1; 11 bases are shared with TRBD1. With V trimmed by 0 bases and J by 4 bases, 2 bases remained unmatched. The germline gives CDR1 SGHRS, CDR2 YFSETQ. The CDR3 has 15 residues. The CDR3 region is CASSLDGTGGTEAFF. For the CDR3, the DNA is TGCGCCAGCAGCTTGGATGGGACAGGGGGCACTGAAGCTTTCTTT.

This clone was seen at least ten times. The genes are TRBV7-8 and TRBJ2-7, with D maybe TRBD2 (5 bases). Germline values: CDR1 SGHVS, CDR2 FQNEAQ. The CDR3 sequence is 12 residues long. Trimming removed 4 bases from V and 4 bases from J, with 8 bases in between. The CDR3 DNA sequence: TGTGCCAGCAGCTCGGACTTATACGAGCAGTACTTC. This translates into CASSSDLYEQYF.

This chain links TRBV11-2 with TRBJ2-1; 8 nucleotides match TRBD2. The CDR3 is made up of 15 amino acids. Germline lookup yields CDR1 SGHAT and CDR2 FQNNGV. The V segment lost 3 bases and the J segment 6 bases; nucleotides outside the gene matches: 7. The CDR3 spells CASSFFITSGNEQFF. The CDR3 nucleotides read TGTGCCAGCAGCTTTTTTATAACTAGCGGCAATGAGCAGTTCTTC.

Ten or more counts support this clone. This chain links TRBV27 with TRBJ1-4; perhaps TRBD1 as D (6 bases). In germline, CDR1 is MNHEY, CDR2 SMNVEV (reference sequence). Trimming pared 6 bases from V and 8 bases from J, leaving 22 bases between. CDR3 length: 16 residues. The CDR3 DNA reads as TGTGCCAGCAGCCCATTGGGACACCTGGGTGGGGAAAAACTGTTTTTT. This sequence encodes CASSPLGHLGGEKLFF.

The table lists this clone with a count of one. This sequence joins TRBV4-3 and TRBJ2-6, with TRBD1 as a possible D gene (6 bases). V lost 3 bases to trimming and J lost 3 bases, with 12 bases between them. Germline V gives CDR1 LGHNA, CDR2 YSLEER. The CDR3 is 16 amino acids. The CDR3 DNA reads as TGCGCCAGCAGCCAGCTAAACAGGGTTGGGGCCAACGTCCTGACTTTC. The encoded protein is CASSQLNRVGANVLTF.

The V and J genes are TRBV28 and TRBJ1-1; D perhaps matches TRBD1 (6 bases). The CDR3 is 16 residues long. The ends were cut back, 8 bases at V and 0 bases at J, with 19 bases in the middle. Germline-derived CDR1 and CDR2 are MDHEN and SYDVKM. The CDR3 region has the DNA TGTGCCAGCGCAAGGGGGTTCTATAAACTGAACACTGAAGCTTTCTTT. This gives the protein CASARGFYKLNTEAFF.

This clone has a handful of counts. The CDR3 coding sequence is TGTGCCAGACCAACAGGGTTCTCCTACGAGCAGTACTTC. Translating gives CARPTGFSYEQYF. The V call is TRBV19, the J call TRBJ2-7; perhaps TRBD1 as D (6 bases). The V and J ends lost 9 bases and 0 bases respectively, with 12 bases between them. The CDR3 runs to 13 residues. Germline V gene data show CDR1 as LNHDA and CDR2 as SQIVND (reference sequence). The full variable domain, completed using reference TRBV19 and TRBJ2-7, is DGGITQSPKYLFRKEGQNVTLSCEQNLNHDAMYWYRQDPGQGLRLIYYSQIVNDFQKGDIAEGYSVSREKKESFPLTVTSAQKNPTAFYLCARPTGFSYEQYFGPGTRLTVT.

Only a few counts were recorded for this clone. The genes are TRBV19 and TRBJ1-5; weak D call: TRBD1 (5 bases). Trimming pared 3 bases from V and 1 base from J, leaving 10 bases between. CDR1 is LNHDA, CDR2 SQIVND, per germline (reference sequence). This CDR3 contains 15 residues. CDR3 in DNA: TGTGCCAGTAGTATGGGGGGTGTGAGCAATCAGCCCCAGCATTTT. Translation: CASSMGGVSNQPQHF. The full variable domain, in which reference TRBV19 and TRBJ1-5 provide the parts outside the CDR3, is DGGITQSPKYLFRKEGQNVTLSCEQNLNHDAMYWYRQDPGQGLRLIYYSQIVNDFQKGDIAEGYSVSREKKESFPLTVTSAQKNPTAFYLCASSMGGVSNQPQHFGDGTRLSIL.

This clone occurred many times. The rearrangement uses TRBV7-9 and TRBJ2-2; unclear D gene. CDR1 is SEHNR, CDR2 FQNEAQ, per germline (reference sequence). CDR3 size: 13 residues. Between the trimmed V and J ends, which lost 5 bases and 2 bases, there was a span of 6 bases. The DNA of the CDR3 is TGTGCCAGCAGCCGCCCCAACACCGGGGAGCTGTTTTTT. Its protein product is CASSRPNTGELFF.

Details on this clone: A read error may account for a junction end that differs from germline. V gene TRBV2 combines with J gene TRBJ2-6; D may be TRBD1 or TRBD2 (5 bases each). The CDR3 extends over 17 amino acids. CDR1 is SNHLY, CDR2 FYNNEI, per germline. CDR3 sequence reads: CASSEGTPGSGANVLTF. The CDR3 DNA reads TGTGCCAGCAGCGAAGGGACGCCCGGCTCTGGGGCCAACGTCCTGACTTTC.

The chain links TRBV4-1 to TRBJ1-2, with unresolved D. The length of the CDR3 is 13 residues. The V and J ends lost 4 bases and 6 bases respectively, with 12 bases between them. Germline V gives CDR1 MGHRA, CDR2 YSYEKL. For the CDR3, the DNA is TGCGCCAGCAGCCTTACTAACAGCCATGGCTACACCTTC. It codes for CASSLTNSHGYTF.

This clone was seen just once. V gene TRBV6-6 combines with J gene TRBJ2-2; perhaps D is TRBD1 or TRBD2 (5 bases each). Germline CDR1 is MNHNY and CDR2 is SVGAGI (reference sequence). The CDR3 is 14 amino acids. Trimming cost V 6 bases and J 2 bases, with 10 bases left between them. The CDR3 nucleotides are TGTGCCAGCAGGGGGGACGGAAACACCGGGGAGCTGTTTTTT. It encodes CASRGDGNTGELFF.

Ten or more counts support this clone. V and J are TRBV27 and TRBJ2-3, with D perhaps matching TRBD2 (5 bases). V was trimmed by 1 base and J by 1 base, leaving 9 bases between them. Per the germline V gene, CDR1 is MNHEY and CDR2 is SMNVEV (reference sequence). The CDR3 extends over 15 amino acids. In nucleotides, the CDR3 is TGTGCCAGCAGTTTATACCGAGCGGGCACAGATACGCAGTATTTT. Amino acids: CASSLYRAGTDTQYF.

This clone was counted once. Here the CDR3 DNA reads TGTGCCAGCAGTTCGGGACAGTATACGCAGTATTTT. This translates into CASSSGQYTQYF. The chain has TRBV28 and TRBJ2-3, with 7 bases that match TRBD1. CDR1 is MDHEN and CDR2 is SYDVKM in the germline V gene. The CDR3 has 12 residues. V lost 4 bases and J lost 7; bases outside the gene matches: 2. Using reference TRBV28 and TRBJ2-3 for the parts outside the CDR3, the full variable domain is DVKVTQSSRYLVKRTGEKVFLECVQDMDHENMFWYRQDPGLGLRLIYFSYDVKMKEKGDIPEGYSVSREKKERFSLILESASTNQTSMYLCASSSGQYTQYFGPGTRLTVL.

This clone has only one observation. The gene calls are TRBV29-1 and TRBJ2-4; a weak D match, TRBD1 (6 bases). The CDR3 has 13 amino acids. Germline V gene sequence: CDR1 SQVTM, CDR2 ANQGSEA. Trimming took 8 bases from V and 6 from J, leaving 17 bases between them. The CDR3 sequence: CSYSRGGGNIQYF. Written as DNA, the CDR3 is TGCAGCTATAGCAGGGGCGGCGGAAACATTCAGTACTTC.

This rearrangement joins TRBV5-1 to TRBJ2-1, with 7 nucleotides matching TRBD2. The CDR3 length is 16 residues. V gave up 3 bases and J gave up 5 bases; unmatched junction bases: 11. Per germline, CDR1 SGHRS and CDR2 YFSETQ. CDR3 sequence reads: CASSSPSGGENNEQFF. CDR3 DNA: TGCGCCAGCAGCTCCCCTAGCGGCGGAGAAAACAATGAGCAGTTCTTC.

This clone was seen at least ten times. The V gene is TRBV10-3, the J gene TRBJ2-1; 9 nucleotides agree with TRBD1. Germline CDR1 ENHRY, CDR2 SYGVKD. CDR3 length: 13 amino acids. J gave up 5 bases and V 8 bases, and 4 bases lay outside the gene matches. The CDR3, as DNA: TGTGCCATCGACAGGGGGGAAAACAATGAGCAGTTCTTC. Protein product: CAIDRGENNEQFF.

This clone came up a few times. The chain has TRBV6-6 and TRBJ2-2; 10 bases are a match to TRBD2. Germline V gene data show CDR1 as MNHNY and CDR2 as SVGAGI (reference sequence). With V trimmed by 8 bases and J by 2 bases, 5 bases remained unmatched. This CDR3 is 15 amino acids long. The CDR3 DNA reads TGTGCCAGCGGGGGGACTAGCGACAACACCGGGGAGCTGTTTTTT. Its translation is CASGGTSDNTGELFF.

This clone was seen a handful of times. The chain combines TRBV28 with TRBJ2-7; D is uncertain. The CDR3 loop spans 12 amino acids. The germline gives CDR1 MDHEN, CDR2 SYDVKM. Trimming stripped 4 bases from V and 3 bases from J, with 7 bases between. The CDR3 protein is CASSSPVYEQYF. The CDR3 coding sequence is TGTGCCAGCAGTTCCCCAGTCTACGAGCAGTACTTC.

V and J are TRBV27 and TRBJ2-7; TRBD1 or TRBD2 may be the D gene (6 bases each). V was pared by 2 bases and J by 0 bases, with 8 bases between. The CDR3 sequence is 14 residues long. Germline loops: CDR1 MNHEY, CDR2 SMNVEV (reference sequence). The CDR3 DNA is TGTGCCAGCAGTTTACGGGGGCCCTCCTACGAGCAGTACTTC. Amino acids: CASSLRGPSYEQYF.

On this clone itself: The sample has other DNA sequences that encode this CDR3 too. V gene TRBV28 combines with J gene TRBJ2-7; D unclear. This CDR3 has 12 residues. Germline V gene lookup returns CDR1 MDHEN and CDR2 SYDVKM. V was cut by 2 bases and J by 0 bases, with 2 bases left in between. The CDR3 DNA follows: TGTGCCAGCAGTTTAATCTCCTACGAGCAGTACTTC. Its translation: CASSLISYEQYF.

This chain connects TRBV25-1 to TRBJ1-5; weak D call: TRBD1 (6 bases). The CDR3 is 13 amino acids. Germline CDR1 MGHDK, CDR2 SYGVNS. V was clipped by 5 bases and J by 7 bases, with 12 bases between them. CDR3 region: CASSTTGEQPQHF. The CDR3 DNA reads as TGTGCCAGCAGTACGACAGGAGAACAGCCCCAGCATTTT.